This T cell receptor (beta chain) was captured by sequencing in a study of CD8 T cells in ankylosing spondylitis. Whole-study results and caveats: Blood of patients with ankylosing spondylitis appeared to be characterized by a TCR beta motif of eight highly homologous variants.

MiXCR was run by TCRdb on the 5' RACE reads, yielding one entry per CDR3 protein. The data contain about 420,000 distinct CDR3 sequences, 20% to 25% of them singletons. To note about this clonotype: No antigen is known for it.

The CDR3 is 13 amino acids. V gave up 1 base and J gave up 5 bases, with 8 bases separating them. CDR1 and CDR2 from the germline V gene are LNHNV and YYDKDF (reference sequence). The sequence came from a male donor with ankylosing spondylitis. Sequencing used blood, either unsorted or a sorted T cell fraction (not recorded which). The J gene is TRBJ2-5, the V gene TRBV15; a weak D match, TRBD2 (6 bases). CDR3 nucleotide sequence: TGTGCCACCAGCAGAGGCGGGATTGAGACCCAGTACTTC. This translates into CATSRGGIETQYF. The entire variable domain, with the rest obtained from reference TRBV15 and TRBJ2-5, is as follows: DAMVIQNPRYQVTQFGKPVTLSCSQTLNHNVMYWYQQKSSQAPKLLFHYYDKDFNNEADTPDNFQSRRPNTSFCFLDIRSPGLGDTAMYLCATSRGGIETQYFGPGTRLLVL.